This record covers a single TCR beta chain. This specimen comes from a study of blood T cell repertoires in COVID-19. For the study at large: Italy, Spain and the United States were the sources of the convalescent and acute COVID-19 samples. PBMCs, B-cell-depleted T cells, or T cells provided the cDNA or gDNA that made up the material.

There are 14 residues in the CDR3. The V end lost 2 bases, the J end lost 4 bases, and 9 bases lay between the germline ends. Germline lookup yields CDR1 MNHNS and CDR2 SASEGT. While infection was still active, Seattle patients were enrolled and then followed longitudinally. Per the study methods: Amplifying reference gene primers gave estimates of nucleated cell counts. TCRdb's copy holds only in-frame clones and misses some; the assay was immunoSEQ multiplex PCR. D and trimming were read from the DNA, whereas the V and J calls and clone size are those reported in that table. The top ten clones hold 14% to 15% of a sample with 70,000 or so clones, around 74% of them seen once.

The sequenced sample consisted of peripheral blood. V and J are TRBV6-1 and TRBJ1-5; D is possibly TRBD1 (5 bases). The sequence was obtained from a man aged 55-75 years with COVID-19, enrolled during active disease. The CDR3 sequence: CASSESGVNQPQHF. The CDR3 bases are TGTGCCAGCAGTGAATCGGGGGTTAATCAGCCCCAGCATTTT.